The clone carrying this TCR beta chain was observed a handful of times. Its antigen is not identified. The sample is drawn from a study of cytomegalovirus exposure and HLA in healthy donors. In the study overall: Previous work identified roughly 120 million unique TCR beta sequences from roughly 170 million T cells. General observations from the study: Analyzed later, association rates of TCRs varied across HLA loci, with DRB1 most and HLA-C fewest. In a later analysis, TCR beta V- and J-gene trimming was associated with a missense DCLRE1C variant. The study listed 150 to 200 cytomegalovirus-associated TCR beta chains.

Amplification used 60 Vbeta primers and 13 Jbeta primers. Clones were read by immunoSEQ multiplex PCR, and TCRdb kept only the in-frame ones, dropping some. The profile shows roughly 150,000 clones, approximately 75% of them singletons. The junction had 3 bases not matched to a gene; V was cut back by 0 bases and J by 7 bases. Germline CDR1 reads MGHRA; CDR2 reads YSYEKL. The CDR3 covers 13 residues. The receptor was isolated from a woman younger than 30 in good health and CMV-seronegative. The chain combines TRBV4-1 with TRBJ2-7; 7 bases agree with TRBD2. The specimen sequenced was PBMCs. The CDR3 region has the DNA TGCGCCAGCAGCCAAGATGCGGGGGAAGAGCAGTACTTC. It yields the protein CASSQDAGEEQYF.